This entry is about one T cell receptor (beta chain). Clones were sequenced by immunoSEQ multiplex PCR, and TCRdb holds only the in-frame ones, with some missing. The sample carries 80,000 to 130,000 clones, 90% to 95% recorded once. This sample was included in a study of T cell changes during pregnancy in multiple sclerosis. The germline V gene has CDR1 SGHTA and CDR2 FQGNSA. CDR3 length: 15 amino acids. After removal of 1 base from V and 6 bases from J, the junction contained 7 bases not matched to a gene. The rearrangement joins TRBV7-2 to TRBJ2-7, with TRBD1 identical over 9 bases. The receptor was isolated from a female donor with multiple sclerosis, enrolled in a pregnancy study. The sample consisted of peripheral blood, taken before pregnancy. Written as DNA, the CDR3 is TGTGCCAGCAGCTTAGAGGGTGGACAGGGGAGCGAGCAGTACTTC. Translation: CASSLEGGQGSEQYF.